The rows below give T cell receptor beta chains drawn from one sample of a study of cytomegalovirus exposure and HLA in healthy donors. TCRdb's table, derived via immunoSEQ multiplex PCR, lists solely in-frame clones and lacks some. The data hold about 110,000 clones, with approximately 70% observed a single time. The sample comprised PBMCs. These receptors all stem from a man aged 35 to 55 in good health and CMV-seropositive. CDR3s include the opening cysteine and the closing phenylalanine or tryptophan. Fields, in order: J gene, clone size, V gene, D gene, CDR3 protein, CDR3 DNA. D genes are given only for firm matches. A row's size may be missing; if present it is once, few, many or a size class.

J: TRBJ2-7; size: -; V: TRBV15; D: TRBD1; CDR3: CATSNRGQGYEQYF; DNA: TGTGCCACCAGCAACAGGGGGCAAGGCTACGAGCAGTACTTC
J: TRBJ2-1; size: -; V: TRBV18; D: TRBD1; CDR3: CASSPGSGRPGGSYNEQFF; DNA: TGTGCCAGCTCACCAGGGTCGGGTCGTCCAGGGGGATCCTACAATGAGCAGTTCTTC
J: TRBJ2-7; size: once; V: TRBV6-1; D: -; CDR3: CASGQGPYEQYF; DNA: TGTGCCAGCGGGCAGGGCCCCTACGAGCAGTACTTC
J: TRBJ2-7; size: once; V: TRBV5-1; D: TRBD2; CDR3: CASRRNSGSAYEQYF; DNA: TGCGCCAGCAGAAGAAATAGCGGGAGTGCCTACGAGCAGTACTTC
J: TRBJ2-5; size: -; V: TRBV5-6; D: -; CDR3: CASSYLDSGETQYF; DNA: TGTGCCAGCAGCTACCTGGACTCCGGGGAGACCCAGTACTTC
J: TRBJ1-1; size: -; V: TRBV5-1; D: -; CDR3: CASSFGGGTEAFF; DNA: TGCGCCAGCAGCTTCGGGGGAGGAACTGAAGCTTTCTTT
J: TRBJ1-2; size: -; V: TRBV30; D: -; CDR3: CAWRTQGYGYTF; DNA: TGTGCCTGGAGGACACAGGGCTATGGCTACACCTTC
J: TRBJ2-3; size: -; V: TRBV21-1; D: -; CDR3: CARPRGGTSGRASTDTQYF; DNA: TGTGCCAGACCGCGGGGAGGGACTAGCGGGAGGGCTAGCACAGATACGCAGTATTTT
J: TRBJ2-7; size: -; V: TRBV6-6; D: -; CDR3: CASNPRDSPFPQYF; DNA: TGTGCCAGCAACCCGAGAGACTCCCCGTTCCCGCAGTACTTC
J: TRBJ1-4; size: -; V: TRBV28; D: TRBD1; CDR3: CASSSTGGSTNEKLFF; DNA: TGTGCCAGCAGTTCCACAGGGGGCTCGACTAATGAAAAACTGTTTTTT